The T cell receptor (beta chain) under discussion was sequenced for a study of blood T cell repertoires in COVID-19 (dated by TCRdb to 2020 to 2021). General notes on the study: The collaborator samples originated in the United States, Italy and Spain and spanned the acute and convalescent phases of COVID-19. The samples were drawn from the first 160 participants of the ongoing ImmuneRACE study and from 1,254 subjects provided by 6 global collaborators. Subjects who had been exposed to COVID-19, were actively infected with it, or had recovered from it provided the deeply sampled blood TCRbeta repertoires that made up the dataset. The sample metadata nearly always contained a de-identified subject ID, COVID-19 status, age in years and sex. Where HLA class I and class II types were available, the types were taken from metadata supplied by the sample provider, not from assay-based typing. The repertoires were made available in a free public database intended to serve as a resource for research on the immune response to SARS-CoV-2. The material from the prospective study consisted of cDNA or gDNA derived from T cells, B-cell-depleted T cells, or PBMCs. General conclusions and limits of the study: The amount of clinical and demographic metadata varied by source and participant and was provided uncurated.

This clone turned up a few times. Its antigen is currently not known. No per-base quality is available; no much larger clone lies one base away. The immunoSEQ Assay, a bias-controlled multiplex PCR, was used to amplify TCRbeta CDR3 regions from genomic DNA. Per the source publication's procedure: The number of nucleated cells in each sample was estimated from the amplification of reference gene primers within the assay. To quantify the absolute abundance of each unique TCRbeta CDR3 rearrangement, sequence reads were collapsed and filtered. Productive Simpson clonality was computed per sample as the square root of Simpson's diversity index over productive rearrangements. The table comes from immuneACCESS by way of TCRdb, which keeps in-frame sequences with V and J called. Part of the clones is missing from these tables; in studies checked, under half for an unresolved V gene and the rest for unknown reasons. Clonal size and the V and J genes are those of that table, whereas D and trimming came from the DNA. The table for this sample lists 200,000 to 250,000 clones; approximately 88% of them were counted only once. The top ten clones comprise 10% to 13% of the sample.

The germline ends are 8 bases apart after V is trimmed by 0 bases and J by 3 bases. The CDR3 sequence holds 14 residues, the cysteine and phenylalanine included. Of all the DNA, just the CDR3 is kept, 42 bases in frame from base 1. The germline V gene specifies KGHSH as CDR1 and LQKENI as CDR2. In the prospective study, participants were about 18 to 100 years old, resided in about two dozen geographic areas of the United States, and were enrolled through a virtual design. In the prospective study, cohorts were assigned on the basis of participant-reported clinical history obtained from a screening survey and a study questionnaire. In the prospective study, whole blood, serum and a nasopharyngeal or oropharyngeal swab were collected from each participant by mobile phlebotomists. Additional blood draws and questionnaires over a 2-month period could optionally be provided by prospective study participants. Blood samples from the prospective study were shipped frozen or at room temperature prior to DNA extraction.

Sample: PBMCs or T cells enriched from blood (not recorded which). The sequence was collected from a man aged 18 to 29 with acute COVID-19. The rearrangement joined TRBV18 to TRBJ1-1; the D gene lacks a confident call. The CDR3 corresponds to CASSPPRGYTEAFF. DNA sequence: TGTGCCAGCTCACCACCGAGAGGATACACTGAAGCTTTCTTT.